Following are 18 T cell receptor beta chains from one sample sequenced in a study of response to subunit inactivated influenza vaccine. TCRdb called the RT-PCR reads again in MiXCR, with one record for every CDR3 protein. The table lists 700,000 to 900,000 distinct CDR3 sequences, 21% of them singletons. This sample comprised PBMCs from blood, obtained 4 to 6 days after vaccination. The receptors stem from a man aged 45-65 years who received an inactivated influenza vaccine.

The chain recombines TRBV4-2 with TRBJ1-2; D not certain. The CDR3 covers 14 residues. V was cut by 4 bases and J by 1 base, with 10 bases left in between. Germline V gene data show CDR1 as LGHNA and CDR2 as YNFKEQ. CDR3 protein: CASSLVPDNYGYTF. Written as DNA, the CDR3 is TGTGCCAGCAGCCTGGTCCCAGATAACTATGGCTACACCTTC.

The rearrangement links TRBV5-1 to TRBJ1-2; D is possibly TRBD1 (5 bases). Germline CDR1 SGHRS, CDR2 YFSETQ. The V end lost 0 bases, the J end lost 6 bases, and 15 bases lay between the germline ends. There are 15 residues in the CDR3. The CDR3 reads CASSLVRGGSDGYTF. Written as DNA, the CDR3 is TGCGCCAGCAGCTTGGTCCGGGGGGGTTCGGATGGCTACACCTTC.

In its sample, this clonotype was seen a few times. V gene TRBV5-5 combines with J gene TRBJ1-1; D may be TRBD1 (5 bases). This CDR3 spans 15 amino acids. Germline CDR1 and CDR2: SGHKS and YYEKEE (reference sequence). Trimming shortened V by 4 bases and J by 0 bases, and 13 bases separated the two germline ends. Here the CDR3 DNA reads TGTGCCAGCAGCCCCCCCACAGGATTGAACACTGAAGCTTTCTTT. Amino acids: CASSPPTGLNTEAFF.

This clonotype has only a few counts. This rearrangement joins TRBV27 to TRBJ2-3; 7 bases are a match to TRBD1. CDR3 size: 13 residues. Germline V CDR1 and CDR2: MNHEY, SMNVEV (reference sequence). V shed 5 bases and J 5 bases; nucleotides not matched to a gene: 4. This CDR3 is CASSDRVGDTQYF. DNA for the CDR3: TGTGCCAGCAGTGACAGGGTTGGAGATACGCAGTATTTT.

This sequence joins TRBV6-5 and TRBJ1-4, with D possibly TRBD1 on 5 matching bases. V was clipped by 3 bases and J by 0 bases, with 8 bases between them. Germline values: CDR1 MNHEY, CDR2 SVGAGI. This CDR3 comprises 15 residues. The CDR3 sequence: CASSYDSTTNEKLFF. The CDR3 coding sequence is TGTGCCAGCAGTTATGACAGCACAACTAATGAAAAACTGTTTTTT.

In this sample, this clonotype turned up a few times. The rearrangement joins TRBV5-1 to TRBJ1-1; D unresolved. The CDR3 spans 14 residues. Trimming shortened V by 1 base and J by 8 bases, and 15 bases separated the two germline ends. From germline, CDR1 is SGHRS and CDR2 YFSETQ. CDR3 residues: CASSLSSGYREAFF. Here the CDR3 DNA reads TGCGCCAGCAGCTTGTCTTCAGGATATAGAGAAGCTTTCTTT.

V usage is TRBV14 and J usage is TRBJ1-1; D might be TRBD1 (6 bases). Trimming shortened V by 4 bases and J by 11 bases, and 17 bases separated the two germline ends. The CDR3 has 13 amino acids. The germline V gene encodes CDR1 SGHDN and CDR2 FVKESK. CDR3 DNA sequence: TGTGCCAGCAGCCGCGTCGGGGGGCGCGTGGCTTTCTTT. This encodes CASSRVGGRVAFF.

This sequence joins TRBV2 and TRBJ1-2, with 10 bases matching TRBD1. J gave up 5 bases and V 6 bases, and 18 bases lay outside the gene matches. Germline-derived CDR1 and CDR2 are SNHLY and FYNNEI. This CDR3 has 18 residues. The CDR3: CASRTLTGGPWGGYGYTF. CDR3 sequence (DNA): TGTGCCAGCAGGACATTGACAGGGGGCCCCTGGGGAGGTTATGGCTACACCTTC. Full variable domain (rest looked up from reference TRBV2 and TRBJ1-2): EPEVTQTPSHQVTQMGQEVILRCVPISNHLYFYWYRQILGQKVEFLVSFYNNEISEKSEIFDDQFSVERPDGSNFTLKIRSTKLEDSAMYFCASRTLTGGPWGGYGYTFGSGTRLTVV.

This clonotype was found a few times. This sequence joins TRBV9 and TRBJ1-1, with D perhaps matching TRBD1 (5 bases). The germline CDR1 and CDR2 sequences are SGDLS and YYNGEE. The CDR3 spans 16 residues. Deletions cut 0 bases from V and 0 bases from J, with 12 bases between. The CDR3 here is CASSVEGSSLNTEAFF. The CDR3 coding sequence is TGTGCCAGCAGCGTAGAGGGGAGCAGCTTGAACACTGAAGCTTTCTTT.

This clonotype was observed a handful of times. The chain joins TRBV20-1 to TRBJ1-1; perhaps TRBD1 as D (5 bases). CDR1 and CDR2 from the germline V gene are DFQATT and SNEGSKA (reference sequence). V lost 1 base and J 2 bases, leaving 23 bases between the germline ends. This CDR3 is 18 amino acids long. The CDR3 coding sequence is TGCAGTGCTAGAGGGTGGGGGGGATTCGGGCTCTCAAACACTGAAGCTTTCTTT. It translates to CSARGWGGFGLSNTEAFF.

The V call is TRBV5-1, the J call TRBJ2-7, with TRBD2 identical over 8 bases. The CDR3 has 14 amino acids. Germline assignment: CDR1 SGHRS and CDR2 YFSETQ. Trimming cost V 6 bases and J 5 bases; bases outside gene matches: 10. The CDR3 is CASTISGGVNEQYF. The DNA of the CDR3 is TGCGCCAGCACAATCAGCGGGGGTGTAAACGAGCAGTACTTC.

V usage is TRBV23-1 and J usage is TRBJ2-1; 7 positions match TRBD2. TRBV23-1 has ORF status, its function being uncertain. With V trimmed by 2 bases and J by 8 bases, 12 bases remained unmatched. The CDR3 is 16 residues long. The CDR3 DNA sequence: TGCGCCAGCAGTCAAGGAGACAGCGGGAAGTTTTATGAGCAGTTCTTC. This translates into CASSQGDSGKFYEQFF.

V is TRBV20-1 and J is TRBJ2-5; 7 positions agree with TRBD1. The CDR3 contains 14 residues. Germline CDR1 DFQATT, CDR2 SNEGSKA (reference sequence). The V and J ends lost 5 bases and 2 bases, in that order; junction bases with no gene match: 8. Here the CDR3 DNA reads TGCAGTGCTCGTAACACGGGACAGCAAGAGACCCAGTACTTC. It encodes CSARNTGQQETQYF.

The genes are TRBV10-3 and TRBJ2-2; a possible D gene is TRBD2 (6 bases). Germline lookup yields CDR1 ENHRY and CDR2 SYGVKD. With 7 bases removed from V and 6 bases from J, the gap between germline ends came to 15 bases. The length of the CDR3 is 14 residues. CDR3 in DNA: TGTGCCATCACCCCCGGAGGGGTTCCCGGGGAGCTGTTTTTT. Protein: CAITPGGVPGELFF.

This clonotype was observed a handful of times. This rearrangement joins TRBV14 to TRBJ1-1; D not resolved. Germline lookup yields CDR1 SGHDN and CDR2 FVKESK. Trimming removed 2 bases from V and 4 bases from J, with 11 bases in between. This CDR3 is 14 amino acids long. The CDR3 region is CASSQSGFGTEAFF. CDR3 nucleotides: TGTGCCAGCAGCCAATCCGGGTTTGGCACTGAAGCTTTCTTT.

Ten or more counts support this clonotype. V is TRBV4-3 and J is TRBJ2-6; D is uncertain. V lost 0 bases and J lost 8, with 11 bases in between. CDR1 LGHNA and CDR2 YSLEER come from the germline V gene. This CDR3 region has 15 residues. CDR3 amino acids: CASSQDIVTSNVLTF. Here the CDR3 DNA reads TGCGCCAGCAGCCAAGATATAGTGACATCCAACGTCCTGACTTTC.

The V call is TRBV12-3 or TRBV12-4, the J call TRBJ2-1; TRBD2 matches 11 bases. CDR3 length: 17 residues. The V gene end was trimmed by 2 bases and the J gene end by 9 bases; junction bases not matched to a gene: 12. The CDR3 coding sequence is TGTGCCAGCAGTTTAAGGTCCTTAGCGGGGGGGCAGATTGAGCAGTTCTTC. Amino acids: CASSLRSLAGGQIEQFF.

The genes are TRBV20-1 and TRBJ1-1; possibly TRBD1 for D (5 bases). Trimming shortened V by 4 bases and J by 5 bases, and 17 bases separated the two germline ends. Germline CDR1 DFQATT, CDR2 SNEGSKA (reference sequence). The CDR3 contains 14 residues. CDR3 nucleotides: TGCAGTGCTACAAAACCCGGGACGACAACTGAAGCTTTCTTT. This codes for CSATKPGTTTEAFF.